The 30 T cell receptor beta chains below all came from one sample that was sequenced in a study of cytomegalovirus exposure and HLA in healthy donors. The PCR employed 60 Vbeta primers together with 13 Jbeta primers. Sequencing was performed with immunoSEQ multiplex PCR; in TCRdb, only in-frame clones are kept and a portion is missing. The top ten hold 1% to 1.5% of the sample, which has roughly 200,000 clones, about 9% seen once. Sequenced material: PBMCs. The source is a woman in her thirties in good health and CMV-seropositive.

V gene TRBV7-2 combines with J gene TRBJ2-7, with D tentatively TRBD2 (5 bases). V was pared by 3 bases and J by 5 bases, with 11 bases between. The CDR3 consists of 13 residues. Germline CDR1 SGHTA, CDR2 FQGNSA. CDR3 DNA sequence: TGTGCCAGCAGCTTGCAGAGGAGGAACGAGCAGTACTTC. Translation gives CASSLQRRNEQYF.

The V call is TRBV6-4, the J call TRBJ2-2; possible D gene TRBD2, 5 bases. This CDR3 contains 14 residues. Germline assignment: CDR1 MRHNA and CDR2 SNTAGT. Trimming took off 3 bases at V and 1 base at J, with 6 bases between the two ends. CDR3 region: CASSEAGNTGELFF. In DNA, the CDR3 is TGTGCCAGCAGTGAGGCGGGGAACACCGGGGAGCTGTTTTTT.

This clone was recorded a few times. The chain couples TRBV25-1 to TRBJ2-2, with 14 nucleotides matching TRBD2. This CDR3 contains 17 residues. Per the germline V gene, CDR1 is MGHDK and CDR2 is SYGVNS. Losses at the gene ends were 3 bases for V and 7 bases for J; bases not matched to a gene: 7. The CDR3: CASSDPGLAGDIGELFF. In nucleotides, the CDR3 is TGTGCCAGCAGTGACCCGGGACTAGCGGGAGATATCGGGGAGCTGTTTTTT.

This clone has only a few counts. The chain joins TRBV2 to TRBJ1-1; D is unclear. V lost 6 bases, J lost 1 base, and 12 bases lay in between. Germline V gene lookup returns CDR1 SNHLY and CDR2 FYNNEI. The CDR3 runs 14 residues. CDR3 protein: CASRREEGNTEAFF. CDR3 DNA: TGTGCCAGCAGGAGGGAGGAGGGGAACACTGAAGCTTTCTTT.

The sample holds a few counts of this clone. The rearrangement links TRBV10-1 to TRBJ1-2, with a possible D match to TRBD1 (6 bases). CDR3 length: 13 amino acids. The V gene lost 6 bases and the J gene lost 8 bases, with 16 bases spanning the gap. Per the germline V gene, CDR1 is WNHNN and CDR2 is SYGVQD (reference sequence). CDR3 sequence reads: CASSGAGDGGYTF. CDR3 DNA: TGCGCCAGCAGCGGAGCAGGGGACGGAGGCTACACCTTC.

The gene calls are TRBV5-4 and TRBJ2-3; 9 bases fit TRBD1. The CDR3 sequence is 15 residues long. Unmatched junction bases numbered 8, after V lost 4 bases and J lost 5 bases. CDR1 is SGHNT, CDR2 YYREEE, per germline (reference sequence). The CDR3 here is CASSPDRGVRDTQYF. CDR3 coding DNA: TGTGCCAGCAGCCCGGACAGGGGAGTCAGAGATACGCAGTATTTT.

The rearrangement uses TRBV7-6 and TRBJ2-1, with a possible D match to TRBD2 (5 bases). The CDR3 contains 15 residues. The V end was cut by 3 bases, the J end by 2 bases, with 11 bases between. Germline V gene lookup returns CDR1 SGHVS and CDR2 FNYEAQ. In DNA, the CDR3 is TGTGCCAGCAGCTTTACTAGAGCTACCTACAATGAGCAGTTCTTC. Amino acids: CASSFTRATYNEQFF.

There are a few counts of this clone. The chain employs TRBV7-8 and TRBJ1-4; 7 bases fit TRBD1. The CDR3 runs to 15 residues. Trimming took 2 bases from V and 7 from J; bases not matched to a gene: 7. Germline V gene sequence: CDR1 SGHVS, CDR2 FQNEAQ. The CDR3 region is CASSLTGRGVEKLFF. CDR3 DNA sequence: TGTGCCAGCAGCTTAACCGGCAGGGGGGTTGAAAAACTGTTTTTT.

V and J are TRBV19 and TRBJ2-1; TRBD1 agrees at 8 bases. This CDR3 has 14 residues. CDR1 LNHDA and CDR2 SQIVND come from the germline V gene (reference sequence). Trimming at V came to 7 bases and at J to 7 bases, leaving 9 bases not matched to a gene. The CDR3 reads CASTTGTGGNEQFF. The DNA for the CDR3 is TGTGCCAGTACCACCGGGACAGGAGGGAATGAGCAGTTCTTC. Supplemented by reference TRBV19 and TRBJ2-1, the full variable domain reads DGGITQSPKYLFRKEGQNVTLSCEQNLNHDAMYWYRQDPGQGLRLIYYSQIVNDFQKGDIAEGYSVSREKKESFPLTVTSAQKNPTAFYLCASTTGTGGNEQFFGPGTRLTVL.

This clone has only a few counts. The chain employs TRBV5-5 and TRBJ2-5, with D maybe TRBD2 (6 bases). Trimming cost V 4 bases and J 4 bases, with 14 bases left between them. CDR1 is SGHKS, CDR2 YYEKEE, per germline (reference sequence). This CDR3 is built from 14 residues. The CDR3 here is CASSLEAGSETQYF. CDR3 bases: TGTGCCAGCAGCCTGGAGGCGGGGTCAGAGACCCAGTACTTC.

This chain uses TRBV13 with TRBJ1-2; 8 bases align to TRBD1. This CDR3 spans 14 amino acids. J was trimmed by 2 bases and V by 5 bases; bases with no gene match: 4. Germline CDR1 and CDR2: PRHDT and FYEKMQ (reference sequence). CDR3 residues: CASSPTGGNYGYTF. The CDR3 nucleotides read TGTGCCAGCAGCCCTACAGGGGGAAACTATGGCTACACCTTC.

The genes are TRBV23-1 and TRBJ1-1; no clear D. TRBV23-1 is treated as an ORF (open reading frame) with a function not yet certain. Trimming stripped 2 bases from V and 1 base from J, with 17 bases between. The CDR3 is made up of 17 amino acids. In DNA form, the CDR3 reads TGCGCCAGCAGTCAAGAGAAATACGGCAGGCGGAACACTGAAGCTTTCTTT. Translation: CASSQEKYGRRNTEAFF.

The CDR3 nucleotides are TGTGCCAGCAGCTCGACAGGGGAATCCAGGGGCTACACCTTC. This gives the protein CASSSTGESRGYTF. This sequence joins TRBV7-3 and TRBJ1-2; TRBD1 agrees at 8 bases. V trimming: 4 bases; J trimming: 8 bases; junction bases outside the gene matches: 9. Germline lookup yields CDR1 SGHTA and CDR2 FQGTGA. CDR3 size: 14 residues.

This clone was observed a handful of times. The chain carries TRBV7-8 and TRBJ2-5; 12 bases fit TRBD1. Trimming cost V 5 bases and J 4 bases; bases outside gene matches: 8. Germline assignment: CDR1 SGHVS and CDR2 FQNEAQ. This CDR3 has 16 amino acids. The CDR3 DNA is TGTGCCAGCAGCGCCCGGGACAGGGGGCCTTTAGAGACCCAGTACTTC. Translating gives CASSARDRGPLETQYF.

The gene calls are TRBV6-5 and TRBJ2-5, with a tentative D call TRBD2 (6 bases). The V gene's germline CDR1 is MNHEY and CDR2 SVGAGI. Trimming shortened V by 1 base and J by 5 bases, and 11 bases separated the two germline ends. The CDR3 runs 14 residues. The CDR3 DNA reads as TGTGCCAGCAGTTACTTAGCGGCGGGTGAGACCCAGTACTTC. Translated: CASSYLAAGETQYF.

Only a few counts were recorded for this clone. This chain connects TRBV5-1 to TRBJ1-1, with D unclear. The germline V gene has CDR1 SGHRS and CDR2 YFSETQ. With 1 base removed from V and 1 base from J, the gap between germline ends came to 8 bases. This CDR3 has 14 amino acids. CDR3 nucleotides: TGCGCCAGCAGCTTGACGGGATCGAACACTGAAGCTTTCTTT. This encodes CASSLTGSNTEAFF. The whole variable domain, filled in from reference TRBV5-1 and TRBJ1-1, reads KAGVTQTPRYLIKTRGQQVTLSCSPISGHRSVSWYQQTPGQGLQFLFEYFSETQRNKGNFPGRFSGRQFSNSRSEMNVSTLELGDSALYLCASSLTGSNTEAFFGQGTRLTVV.

This clone was counted only a few times. Written as DNA, the CDR3 is TGTGCCAGCACTCCGGGACAGGGAGGCTACGAGCAGTACTTC. This encodes CASTPGQGGYEQYF. The chain employs TRBV27 and TRBJ2-7, with 9 nucleotides matching TRBD1. The germline V gene encodes CDR1 MNHEY and CDR2 SMNVEV (reference sequence). The CDR3 has 14 amino acids. V lost 7 bases and J lost 3; bases outside the gene matches: 7.

In its sample, this clone was seen once. The chain combines TRBV18 with TRBJ1-3; D may be TRBD1 (5 bases). The CDR3 has 15 amino acids. From germline, CDR1 is KGHSH and CDR2 LQKENI. Trimming pared 3 bases from V and 2 bases from J, leaving 11 bases between. This CDR3 reads CASSPQQGAGNTIYF. CDR3 sequence (DNA): TGTGCCAGCTCACCTCAGCAGGGTGCTGGAAACACCATATATTTT. Together with reference TRBV18 and TRBJ1-3, the CDR3 gives the full variable domain: NAGVMQNPRHLVRRRGQEARLRCSPMKGHSHVYWYRQLPEEGLKFMVYLQKENIIDESGMPKERFSAEFPKEGPSILRIQQVVRGDSAAYFCASSPQQGAGNTIYFGEGSWLTVV.

This clone was found a few times. This chain uses TRBV9 with TRBJ1-1; a possible D gene is TRBD1 (5 bases). The V end lost 0 bases, the J end lost 1 base, and 13 bases lay between the germline ends. Germline CDR1 SGDLS, CDR2 YYNGEE. This CDR3 comprises 16 residues. The CDR3 DNA follows: TGTGCCAGCAGCGTAGACCCAGGGAGGAGGAACACTGAAGCTTTCTTT. Its translation is CASSVDPGRRNTEAFF.

Only a few counts were recorded for this clone. The genes are TRBV29-1 and TRBJ2-7, with 11 bases aligning to TRBD1. Germline CDR1 is SQVTM and CDR2 is ANQGSEA. V lost 7 bases and J lost 4; bases outside the gene matches: 9. The CDR3 is 14 residues long. CDR3 in DNA: TGCAGCGCGTCCGCCGGGACAGGGGGATACGAGCAGTACTTC. Amino acids: CSASAGTGGYEQYF.

This clone came up a few times. This CDR3 is CASSQGLAGLNEQFF. CDR3 coding DNA: TGTGCCAGCAGCCAGGGACTAGCGGGACTCAATGAGCAGTTCTTC. The V call is TRBV4-2, the J call TRBJ2-1, with 13 bases identical to TRBD2. The CDR3 has 15 residues. V lost 3 bases and J lost 6; bases outside the gene matches: 2. CDR1 is LGHNA and CDR2 is YNFKEQ in the germline V gene.

V and J are TRBV4-1 and TRBJ2-7; a weak D match, TRBD1 (7 bases). Germline CDR1 reads MGHRA; CDR2 reads YSYEKL. CDR3 length: 13 amino acids. Trimming stripped 0 bases from V and 5 bases from J, with 8 bases between. The CDR3 spells CASSQDRGDEQYF. For the CDR3, the DNA is TGCGCCAGCAGCCAAGACAGGGGGGACGAGCAGTACTTC.

The chain combines TRBV5-4 with TRBJ2-3; maybe TRBD2 (6 bases). V gave up 3 bases and J gave up 0 bases, with 11 bases separating them. Germline CDR1 and CDR2: SGHNT and YYREEE (reference sequence). The CDR3 totals 15 residues. The CDR3 reads CASSSARGSTDTQYF. As DNA, the CDR3 is TGTGCCAGCAGCTCAGCACGGGGGAGCACAGATACGCAGTATTTT.

The gene calls are TRBV7-9 and TRBJ1-5; 7 nucleotides agree with TRBD1. The ends lost 6 bases at V and 6 bases at J; junction bases unmatched: 5. Germline V gives CDR1 SEHNR, CDR2 FQNEAQ (reference sequence). The CDR3 has 13 residues. The CDR3 loop is CASSLQGTQPQHF. The CDR3 DNA sequence: TGTGCCAGCAGTTTACAGGGGACTCAGCCCCAGCATTTT.

This clone was found a few times. The chain uses TRBV9 and TRBJ2-1, with 7 bases fitting TRBD1. The CDR3 has 14 amino acids. V lost 3 bases, J lost 7 bases, and 7 bases stayed unmatched. The V gene's germline CDR1 is SGDLS and CDR2 YYNGEE. Written as DNA, the CDR3 is TGTGCCAGCAGCGGACGACAGGGTGATAATGAGCAGTTCTTC. It specifies CASSGRQGDNEQFF.

This clone occurred a few times. The gene calls are TRBV7-2 and TRBJ1-2, with 8 positions matching TRBD1. V was pared by 5 bases and J by 7 bases, with 15 bases of the junction left unmatched. Germline-derived CDR1 and CDR2 are SGHTA and FQGNSA. CDR3 length: 16 residues. The CDR3 sequence is CASSPVGQGASGGYTF. Here the CDR3 DNA reads TGTGCCAGCAGCCCGGTGGGGCAGGGGGCATCGGGTGGCTACACCTTC.

This clone was picked up a small number of times. This rearrangement joins TRBV18 to TRBJ2-7; D gene ambiguous. The V end was cut by 4 bases, the J end by 1 base, with 14 bases between. The germline V gene has CDR1 KGHSH and CDR2 LQKENI. There are 15 residues in the CDR3. Here the CDR3 reads CASSRERQASYEQYF. The CDR3 DNA reads TGTGCCAGCTCACGAGAAAGGCAGGCGTCCTACGAGCAGTACTTC.

This clone was seen a few times. The rearrangement joins TRBV6-1 to TRBJ2-2; 8 bases agree with TRBD2. The germline gives CDR1 MNHNS, CDR2 SASEGT. The length of the CDR3 is 14 residues. V shed 7 bases and J 4 bases; nucleotides not matched to a gene: 5. The chain's CDR3 is CASTLAGFTGELFF. CDR3 DNA: TGTGCCAGCACCTTAGCGGGATTCACCGGGGAGCTGTTTTTT.

This clone showed up just a few times. The chain combines TRBV30 with TRBJ2-4, with D possibly being TRBD2 (5 bases). Germline V gene data show CDR1 as GTSNPN and CDR2 as SVGIG (reference sequence). With 4 bases removed from V and 2 bases from J, the gap between germline ends came to 12 bases. The CDR3 covers 14 residues. The CDR3 spells CAWNLDWSKNIQYF. CDR3 sequence (DNA): TGTGCCTGGAACCTGGACTGGTCCAAAAACATTCAGTACTTC.

This chain uses TRBV19 with TRBJ1-3; D remains unclear. The CDR3 covers 12 residues. The V and J ends lost 3 bases and 2 bases respectively, with 2 bases between them. Germline V gene sequence: CDR1 LNHDA, CDR2 SQIVND (reference sequence). CDR3 sequence: CASSIAGNTIYF. CDR3 bases: TGTGCCAGTAGTATCGCTGGAAACACCATATATTTT. Variable domain in full (rest from reference TRBV19 and TRBJ1-3): DGGITQSPKYLFRKEGQNVTLSCEQNLNHDAMYWYRQDPGQGLRLIYYSQIVNDFQKGDIAEGYSVSREKKESFPLTVTSAQKNPTAFYLCASSIAGNTIYFGEGSWLTVV.